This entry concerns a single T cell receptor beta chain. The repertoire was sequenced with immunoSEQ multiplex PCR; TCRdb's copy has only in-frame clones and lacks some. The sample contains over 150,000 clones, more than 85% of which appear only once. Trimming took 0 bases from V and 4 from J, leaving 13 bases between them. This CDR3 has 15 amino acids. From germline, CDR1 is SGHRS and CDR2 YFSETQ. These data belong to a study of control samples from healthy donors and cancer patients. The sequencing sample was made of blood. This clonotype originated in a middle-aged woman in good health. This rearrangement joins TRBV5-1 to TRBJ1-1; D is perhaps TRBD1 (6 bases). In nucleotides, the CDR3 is TGCGCCAGCAGCTTGGGGTTTGCGGGGGCCACTGAAGCTTTCTTT. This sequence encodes CASSLGFAGATEAFF.